The 21 T cell receptor beta chains reported below all come from one sample, sequenced in a study of blood T cells in healthy people across ages. A sample-barcoded 5' primer and a J-beta primer mix were used in a second PCR of roughly 6 to 11 cycles. Using its own MiXCR run on the 5' RACE reads, TCRdb lists one record per CDR3 protein. The repertoire holds about 930,000 distinct CDR3 sequences, with roughly 28% as singletons. The same data also went into a second study, on T cells of mothers and their children.

The sequenced material came from blood. The source is a woman aged 40-49 years in good health.

The chain couples TRBV5-1 to TRBJ1-3, with 9 bases lining up with TRBD1. The CDR3 has 15 residues. Germline assignment: CDR1 SGHRS and CDR2 YFSETQ. The V gene end was trimmed by 2 bases and the J gene end by 6 bases; junction bases not matched to a gene: 6. DNA for the CDR3: TGCGCCAGCAGCTTCGGGACAGGGCAAGAAAACACCATATATTTT. This sequence encodes CASSFGTGQENTIYF.

Regarding this clonotype: A clone one base away is much larger, so this may be a read error. The rearrangement links TRBV10-3 to TRBJ1-5, with unresolved D. Germline V gives CDR1 ENHRY, CDR2 SYGVKD. The length of the CDR3 is 13 residues. V lost 10 bases, J lost 0 bases, and 10 bases lay in between. CDR3: CASGADSNQPQHF. In nucleotides, the CDR3 is TGTGCCAGCGGAGCGGATAGCAATCAGCCCCAGCATTTT.

The rearrangement links TRBV27 to TRBJ1-6, with a weak D call TRBD1 (5 bases). Per the germline V gene, CDR1 is MNHEY and CDR2 is SMNVEV (reference sequence). V lost 3 bases to trimming and J lost 4 bases, with 10 bases between them. The CDR3 runs 15 residues. The DNA of the CDR3 is TGTGCCAGCAGTTTTTTCAGGGCTTATAATTCACCCCTCCACTTT. Amino acid sequence: CASSFFRAYNSPLHF.

This clonotype was found many times. The chain couples TRBV4-1 to TRBJ2-7, with D possibly TRBD1 on 6 matching bases. Germline V gene lookup returns CDR1 MGHRA and CDR2 YSYEKL. V was cut by 1 base and J by 6 bases, with 13 bases left in between. The CDR3 loop spans 14 amino acids. The chain's CDR3 is CASSQVPAGVEQYF. Here the CDR3 DNA reads TGCGCCAGCAGCCAAGTCCCCGCAGGGGTCGAGCAGTACTTC.

This chain connects TRBV6-6 to TRBJ1-6; D perhaps matches TRBD1 (5 bases). CDR1 MNHNY and CDR2 SVGAGI come from the germline V gene (reference sequence). This CDR3 spans 16 amino acids. Trimming cost V 0 bases and J 2 bases, with 8 bases left between them. The CDR3 reads CASSYSEGTYNSPLHF. CDR3 sequence (DNA): TGTGCCAGCAGTTACTCGGAGGGGACCTATAATTCACCCCTCCACTTT.

As concerns this clonotype: One base away lies a much larger clone, so this may be a sequencing read error. This chain joins TRBV20-1 and TRBJ1-2, with TRBD1 as a possible D gene (5 bases). The germline V gene encodes CDR1 DFQATT and CDR2 SNEGSKA (reference sequence). This CDR3 has 15 amino acids. V was shortened by 3 bases and J by 3 bases, with 17 bases between the two germline ends. CDR3: CSASDFGGGDYGYTF. CDR3 coding DNA: TGCAGTGCTAGCGATTTCGGTGGAGGGGACTATGGCTACACCTTC.

This clonotype was seen at least ten times. This chain links TRBV15 with TRBJ2-1; D might be TRBD1 (7 bases). Germline lookup yields CDR1 LNHNV and CDR2 YYDKDF (reference sequence). This CDR3 spans 17 amino acids. Trimming pared 4 bases from V and 9 bases from J, leaving 25 bases between. Here the CDR3 DNA reads TGTGCCACCAGCAAGGAGGGGGACAGCCCTGAAAATTCTGAGCAGTTCTTC. This translates into CATSKEGDSPENSEQFF.

This clonotype was seen only a few times. Compared with germline, one end of the junction differs, possibly owing to a read error. J is TRBJ1-5 and V is TRBV7-6; TRBD1 matches at 8 bases. This CDR3 spans 17 amino acids. Germline-derived CDR1 and CDR2 are SGHVS and FNYEAQ. For the CDR3, the DNA is TGTGCCAGCTCTTCTGGAGTCAGGGGGCTTGGCAATCTGCCCCAGCATTTT. This sequence encodes CASSSGVRGLGNLPQHF.

The table lists this clonotype with many counts. The chain couples TRBV4-2 to TRBJ2-6; D is ambiguous. Germline-derived CDR1 and CDR2 are LGHNA and YNFKEQ. V was trimmed by 4 bases and J by 0 bases, leaving 10 bases between them. The CDR3 spans 16 residues. The CDR3 loop reads CASSLRILSGANVLTF. The CDR3 nucleotides are TGTGCCAGCAGCCTCCGGATCCTCTCTGGGGCCAACGTCCTGACTTTC.

This clonotype was seen a handful of times. The V and J genes are TRBV29-1 and TRBJ2-2; weak D call: TRBD2 (7 bases). This CDR3 has 14 residues. Deletions cut 6 bases from V and 7 bases from J, with 18 bases between. Germline lookup yields CDR1 SQVTM and CDR2 ANQGSEA. The DNA of the CDR3 is TGCAGCGTCCGATCTGCGGGGGCGGTCGGGGAGCTGTTTTTT. It is translated as CSVRSAGAVGELFF.

This clonotype occurred a few times. This chain uses TRBV19 with TRBJ2-3, with a possible D match to TRBD1 (6 bases). CDR1 is LNHDA, CDR2 SQIVND, per germline (reference sequence). The CDR3 runs to 14 residues. Trimming removed 6 bases at V and 4 bases at J, with 14 bases between. DNA for the CDR3: TGTGCCAGTAGCGTCACAGGGATCGCAGATACGCAGTATTTT. It specifies CASSVTGIADTQYF.

In this sample, this clonotype turned up a few times. The gene calls are TRBV12-3 or TRBV12-4 and TRBJ1-1; D is uncertain. V was cut by 3 bases and J by 0 bases, with 14 bases left in between. The CDR3 runs to 16 residues. The CDR3 bases are TGTGCCAGCAGTTTTGGGCAGCTAGGCATGAACACTGAAGCTTTCTTT. It translates to CASSFGQLGMNTEAFF.

This clonotype has a count of ten or more. The chain joins TRBV10-3 to TRBJ2-7, with D possibly TRBD1 on 6 matching bases. The germline V and J ends were trimmed by 6 bases and 4 bases, with 10 bases remaining between them. The CDR3 covers 12 residues. Germline-derived CDR1 and CDR2 are ENHRY and SYGVKD. The CDR3, as DNA: TGTGCCATCAGACAGGGCGCATACGAGCAGTACTTC. Its translation is CAIRQGAYEQYF.

This clonotype was counted ten times or more. This chain uses TRBV6-2 or TRBV6-3 with TRBJ1-6; D not resolved. Per the germline V gene, CDR1 is MNHEY and CDR2 is SVGEGT. The V and J ends lost 1 base and 7 bases respectively, with 5 bases between them. This CDR3 is built from 13 residues. The CDR3 nucleotides read TGTGCCAGCAGTTACTACGTGAATTCACCCCTCCACTTT. Translating it yields CASSYYVNSPLHF.

Concerning this clonotype: A much larger clone is a single base away; this may be a read error. The rearrangement links TRBV20-1 to TRBJ2-7, with 7 bases aligning to TRBD1. V shed 4 bases and J 0 bases; nucleotides not matched to a gene: 9. The CDR3 length is 15 residues. Germline CDR1 reads DFQATT; CDR2 reads SNEGSKA (reference sequence). The CDR3 loop reads CSATSRDSGSYEQYF. The CDR3 bases are TGCAGTGCTACATCCCGGGACAGCGGCTCCTACGAGCAGTACTTC.

This clonotype turned up a few times. A single base separates this from a much larger clone, so it may be a read error. This chain links TRBV6-2 or TRBV6-3 with TRBJ2-7; D call uncertain. Germline values: CDR1 MNHEY, CDR2 SVGEGT. V was cut by 7 bases and J by 5 bases, with 15 bases left in between. CDR3 length: 13 residues. CDR3 nucleotide sequence: TGTGCCAGCATGTCCCAGCTCTGGGACGAGCAGTACTTC. This encodes CASMSQLWDEQYF.

V is TRBV5-1 and J is TRBJ2-3; the D gene is possibly TRBD1 (5 bases). Deletions cut 3 bases from V and 4 bases from J, with 12 bases between. Germline V lookup: CDR1 SGHRS, CDR2 YFSETQ. The CDR3 contains 14 residues. CDR3 DNA: TGCGCCAGCAGCTCCAGGGTGGGTGCAGATACGCAGTATTTT. Protein product: CASSSRVGADTQYF.

The chain combines TRBV28 with TRBJ2-4, with 12 bases that match TRBD1. Judging by the DNA end, TRBJ2-7 fits better; the J call may be wrong. This CDR3 is 14 amino acids long. Germline CDR1 and CDR2: MDHEN and SYDVKM. CDR3 bases: TGTGCCAGCGGTGGGGGGACAGGGGGCTTCGAGCAGTACTTC. Its translation is CASGGGTGGFEQYF.

CDR3 nucleotides: TGCGCCAGCAGCTTGTTGACAGGTGTGAACACTGAAGCTTTCTTT. Protein: CASSLLTGVNTEAFF. The gene calls are TRBV5-1 and TRBJ1-1; perhaps TRBD1 as D (6 bases). Germline CDR1 SGHRS, CDR2 YFSETQ. The CDR3 covers 15 residues. V gave up 1 base and J gave up 0 bases, with 10 bases separating them.

As regards this clonotype: A read error is possible here, since a much larger clone lies one base away. The CDR3 bases are TGTGCCAGCAGCCCCGGACCTGACAGCCCCTACGAGCAGTACTTC. Translation gives CASSPGPDSPYEQYF. V is TRBV7-8 and J is TRBJ2-4, with D possibly TRBD1 on 5 matching bases. The tail of the sequence fits TRBJ2-7 better, so the J call may be wrong. The CDR3 is made up of 15 amino acids. Germline CDR1 and CDR2: SGHVS and FQNEAQ.

The chain combines TRBV18 with TRBJ2-4, with D maybe TRBD2 (6 bases). Judging by the DNA end, TRBJ2-7 fits better; the J call may be wrong. This CDR3 spans 14 amino acids. In germline, CDR1 is KGHSH, CDR2 LQKENI. The CDR3 DNA reads TGTGCCAGCTCACCAGGGGGGAGAACCTACGAGCAGTACTTC. Amino acid sequence: CASSPGGRTYEQYF.